The rows below give T cell receptor beta chains drawn from one sample of a study of T-cell memory formation after mild COVID-19. A single record per CDR3 protein comes from TCRdb applying MiXCR to the 5' RACE reads. Of 400,000 to 500,000 distinct CDR3 sequences detected, about 20% appear once; the ten largest clones hold about 8.1%. Specimen: PBMCs or a T cell subset sorted from them (not recorded which). These receptors came from an adult woman who had mild COVID-19 (a few samples of this study predate the infection). Cell type and time point are not known. CDR3s include the opening cysteine and the closing phenylalanine or tryptophan. D genes are given only for firm matches. The size field is filled for only some rows; it gives once, few, many or a size class.

v_call,j_call,d_call,clone_size,cdr3_aa,cdr3_nt
TRBV2,TRBJ1-4,-,-,CASSRQRGNEKLFF,TGTGCCAGCAGTAGGCAGCGTGGTAATGAAAAACTGTTTTTT
TRBV4-1,TRBJ2-7,-,few,CASSQDLAPYEQYF,TGCGCCAGCAGCCAAGATTTGGCACCCTACGAGCAGTACTTC
TRBV5-5,TRBJ1-1,-,few,CASSSRMNTEAFF,TGTGCCAGCAGCTCCAGGATGAACACTGAAGCTTTCTTT
TRBV29-1,TRBJ2-1,TRBD2,few,CSVDASGTYNEQFF,TGCAGCGTTGACGCTAGCGGGACCTACAATGAGCAGTTCTTC
TRBV20-1,TRBJ2-7,-,-,CSARGGSGLEQYF,TGCAGTGCTAGAGGGGGATCCGGTTTGGAGCAGTACTTC
TRBV7-8,TRBJ2-4,TRBD1,-,CASSPRQGLAKNIQYF,TGTGCCAGCAGTCCTCGACAGGGCCTAGCCAAAAACATTCAGTACTTC
TRBV4-3,TRBJ1-4,-,many,CASSRALSAPGKLFF,TGCGCCAGCAGCCGAGCGCTCTCAGCCCCGGGAAAACTGTTTTTT
TRBV7-3,TRBJ2-2,-,-,CASSLDEWGTGELFF,TGTGCCAGCAGCTTAGACGAGTGGGGCACCGGGGAGCTGTTTTTT
TRBV7-3,TRBJ2-1,TRBD2,few,CASSLSREGRNEQFF,TGTGCCAGCAGCTTAAGTCGGGAGGGCCGCAATGAGCAGTTCTTC
TRBV11-3,TRBJ1-3,-,few,CASSPTGNSGNTIYF,TGTGCCAGCAGCCCTACAGGGAACTCTGGAAACACCATATATTTT
TRBV6-2/TRBV6-3,TRBJ1-5,TRBD1,once,CASSLAGTGLNQPQHF,TGTGCCAGCAGTTTAGCCGGGACAGGGCTGAATCAGCCCCAGCATTTT
TRBV18,TRBJ1-6,TRBD1,-,CASSLRQGARNSPLHF,TGTGCCAGCTCACTTAGACAGGGTGCTCGCAATTCACCCCTCCACTTT
TRBV11-2,TRBJ2-1,TRBD2,-,CASSLGPVAGLGRYNEQFF,TGTGCCAGCAGCTTAGGACCCGTAGCGGGATTGGGACGATACAATGAGCAGTTCTTC
TRBV7-3,TRBJ2-7,TRBD1,-,CAASARGRGYEQYF,TGTGCCGCGTCCGCGAGGGGGCGCGGTTACGAGCAGTACTTC
TRBV7-9,TRBJ2-5,-,-,CASSLPDQETQYF,TGTGCCAGCAGCTTACCGGACCAAGAGACCCAGTACTTC
TRBV5-6,TRBJ1-2,TRBD1,many,CASNNRGNYGYTF,TGTGCCAGCAACAACAGGGGAAACTATGGCTACACCTTC
TRBV5-1,TRBJ2-5,-,-,CASSWNQESQYF,TGCGCCAGCAGCTGGAACCAGGAGAGCCAGTACTTC
TRBV12-3/TRBV12-4,TRBJ2-2,-,-,CASSPPGAYGGELFF,TGTGCCAGCAGCCCTCCCGGAGCGTATGGTGGGGAGCTGTTTTTT
TRBV30,TRBJ2-2,-,-,CAWNLNTGELFF,TGTGCCTGGAACCTCAACACCGGGGAGCTGTTTTTT
TRBV28,TRBJ2-7,-,-,CASRTPWGEQYF,TGTGCCAGCCGAACTCCTTGGGGAGAGCAGTACTTC
TRBV29-1,TRBJ2-5,-,once,CSVRPRETQYF,TGCAGCGTAAGACCACGGGAGACCCAGTACTTC
TRBV3-1,TRBJ2-7,-,few,CASAGLNEQYF,TGTGCCAGCGCCGGCCTGAACGAGCAGTACTTC
TRBV2,TRBJ2-1,-,few,CASREGSGVPEQFF,TGTGCCAGCAGGGAGGGGAGCGGAGTCCCCGAGCAGTTCTTC
TRBV29-1,TRBJ2-1,-,many,CSVERYNEQFF,TGCAGCGTTGAACGTTACAATGAGCAGTTCTTC
TRBV6-5,TRBJ2-3,-,-,CASSRTMGSLTDTQYF,TGTGCCAGCAGCCGAACGATGGGGTCCCTCACAGATACGCAGTATTTT
TRBV6-5,TRBJ1-1,-,-,CASSSRNRAYTEAFF,TGTGCCAGCAGTTCCAGAAACCGGGCCTACACTGAAGCTTTCTTT
TRBV20-1,TRBJ2-7,-,-,CSARARGYEQYF,TGCAGTGCTAGAGCCCGGGGGTACGAGCAGTACTTC
TRBV7-3,TRBJ2-7,TRBD1,-,CASSLGQGMLAEQYF,TGTGCCAGCAGCCTGGGACAGGGGATGCTTGCCGAGCAGTACTTC
TRBV7-8,TRBJ2-1,-,-,CASSFRGYNEQFF,TGTGCCAGCAGCTTTAGAGGGTACAATGAGCAGTTCTTC
TRBV7-7,TRBJ2-7,TRBD1,-,CASSPNDRAHEQYF,TGTGCTAGCAGCCCCAACGACAGGGCCCACGAGCAGTACTTC
TRBV30,TRBJ2-3,TRBD2,-,CAWSNRGGDTQYF,TGTGCCTGGAGTAACCGGGGGGGGGATACGCAGTATTTT
TRBV29-1,TRBJ1-6,-,-,CSVGETGSPLHF,TGCAGCGTTGGGGAAACGGGTTCACCCCTCCACTTT
TRBV4-1,TRBJ2-2,TRBD1,many,CASSQEVRQGLNTGELFF,TGCGCCAGCAGCCAAGAAGTGCGACAGGGGTTAAACACCGGGGAGCTGTTTTTT